The 21 T cell receptor beta chains reported below all come from one sample, sequenced in a study of OX40 agonist ivuxolimab in advanced cancers. Libraries were prepared through the immunoSEQ multiplex PCR assay. The table comes from immuneACCESS by way of TCRdb, which keeps in-frame sequences with V and J called. Part of the clones is missing from these tables; in studies checked, under half for an unresolved V gene and the rest for unknown reasons. The sample table shows about 41,000 clones, and around four fifths are seen once. The top ten clonotypes cover 22% of the sample. The sequenced sample was CD4+ or CD8+ T cells sorted from blood, obtained in a trial of the OX40 agonist ivuxolimab. The receptors shown here come from an adult with an advanced solid tumor such as melanoma, head and neck, liver or kidney cancer.

The V call is TRBV9, the J call TRBJ2-5, with 7 nucleotides matching TRBD2. With V trimmed by 4 bases and J by 2 bases, 14 bases remained unmatched. CDR3 length: 17 amino acids. Germline V gene sequence: CDR1 SGDLS, CDR2 YYNGEE. CDR3 protein: CASSPGRSGGGQETQYF. CDR3 DNA: TGTGCCAGCAGCCCAGGGAGGAGTGGGGGGGGACAAGAGACCCAGTACTTC.

The V call is TRBV15, the J call TRBJ1-1; D possibly corresponds to TRBD1 (6 bases). The CDR3 runs to 17 residues. Germline lookup yields CDR1 LNHNV and CDR2 YYDKDF (reference sequence). V was trimmed by 3 bases and J by 0 bases, leaving 17 bases between them. CDR3 DNA sequence: TGTGCCACCAGCAGTCGAGCAAGGGACACCATGAACACTGAAGCTTTCTTT. This translates into CATSSRARDTMNTEAFF. Full variable domain (remainder filled in from reference TRBV15 and TRBJ1-1): DAMVIQNPRYQVTQFGKPVTLSCSQTLNHNVMYWYQQKSSQAPKLLFHYYDKDFNNEADTPDNFQSRRPNTSFCFLDIRSPGLGDTAMYLCATSSRARDTMNTEAFFGQGTRLTVV.

The chain links TRBV2 to TRBJ1-2, with TRBD1 matching 8 bases. Trimming took 6 bases from V and 10 from J; bases not matched to a gene: 10. Germline CDR1 reads SNHLY; CDR2 reads FYNNEI. The CDR3 has 13 amino acids. For the CDR3, the DNA is TGTGCCAGCAGGAGTGGACAGGGAAGCGTCTACACCTTC. It encodes CASRSGQGSVYTF.

This clone was counted between two and nine times. V usage is TRBV19 and J usage is TRBJ1-2; TRBD1 agrees at 10 bases. Looked up from germline, CDR1 is LNHDA and CDR2 is SQIVND (reference sequence). The CDR3 runs to 15 residues. The J segment lost 2 bases and the V segment lost 10 bases, leaving 10 bases of the junction unmatched. The CDR3 region has the DNA TGTGCCACCCGACAGGGGGCGCGGCCAAACTATGGCTACACCTTC. Amino acids: CATRQGARPNYGYTF.

The chain couples TRBV30 to TRBJ1-1, with TRBD1 matching over 7 bases. This CDR3 has 17 amino acids. Germline CDR1 and CDR2: GTSNPN and SVGIG (reference sequence). The trim removed 3 bases at V and 0 bases at J, leaving 13 bases unmatched. This chain's CDR3 is CAWSGLNPGQLNTEAFF. As DNA, the CDR3 is TGTGCCTGGAGCGGATTAAATCCGGGACAGTTGAACACTGAAGCTTTCTTT.

This sequence joins TRBV30 and TRBJ2-1, with D perhaps being TRBD1 or TRBD2 (5 bases each). This CDR3 has 11 residues. V was pared by 1 base and J by 7 bases, with 5 bases between. Looked up from germline, CDR1 is GTSNPN and CDR2 is SVGIG (reference sequence). CDR3 nucleotides: TGTGCCTGGAGTGGGGGGAATGAGCAGTTCTTC. Translation gives CAWSGGNEQFF.

CDR3 residues: CASSPGLDSYNEQFF. CDR3 sequence (DNA): TGCGCCAGCAGTCCCGGTTTAGACTCCTACAATGAGCAGTTCTTC. The chain employs TRBV4-1 and TRBJ2-1, with D unresolved. The CDR3 has 15 residues. The ends were cut back, 6 bases at V and 0 bases at J, with 12 bases in the middle. Germline CDR1 is MGHRA and CDR2 is YSYEKL.

This clone turned up a few times. The gene calls are TRBV7-2 and TRBJ2-7, with 10 bases aligning to TRBD1. The CDR3 totals 16 residues. Germline V gene data show CDR1 as SGHTA and CDR2 as FQGNSA. V lost 4 bases and J lost 2; bases outside the gene matches: 8. CDR3 sequence (DNA): TGTGCCAGCAGCTCTCTTGGGGGACAGGGGACCTACGAGCAGTACTTC. Residues: CASSSLGGQGTYEQYF. Variable domain in full (rest from reference TRBV7-2 and TRBJ2-7): GAGVSQSPSNKVTEKGKDVELRCDPISGHTALYWYRQSLGQGLEFLIYFQGNSAPDKSGLPSDRFSAERTGGSVSTLTIQRTQQEDSAVYLCASSSLGGQGTYEQYFGPGTRLTVT.

The chain couples TRBV7-9 to TRBJ2-1; a possible D gene is TRBD1 (5 bases). V lost 2 bases to trimming and J lost 8 bases, with 13 bases between them. The CDR3 is 14 residues long. The germline CDR1 and CDR2 sequences are SEHNR and FQNEAQ (reference sequence). CDR3 sequence reads: CASSLPKSGHEQFF. DNA of the CDR3: TGTGCCAGCAGCTTACCGAAGTCAGGGCATGAGCAGTTCTTC.

V and J are TRBV7-2 and TRBJ1-1; TRBD1 might be the D (5 bases). From germline, CDR1 is SGHTA and CDR2 FQGNSA. V lost 5 bases and J lost 0, with 13 bases in between. This CDR3 region has 15 residues. CDR3 region: CASSIPGRLNTEAFF. DNA of the CDR3: TGTGCCAGCAGCATACCGGGACGCTTGAACACTGAAGCTTTCTTT.

A single count supports this clone. The rearrangement uses TRBV9 and TRBJ1-5; no definite D call. The CDR3 sequence is 14 residues long. Germline CDR1 and CDR2: SGDLS and YYNGEE. V dropped 0 bases and J dropped 4 bases, with 8 bases sitting between them. The CDR3 DNA reads TGTGCCAGCAGCGTAGGCGGAGATAATCAGCCCCAGCATTTT. Encoded protein: CASSVGGDNQPQHF.

CDR3 residues: CASSLGLAGAQDTQYF. CDR3 bases: TGTGCCAGCAGCTTAGGGCTAGCGGGGGCCCAGGATACGCAGTATTTT. The rearrangement uses TRBV7-3 and TRBJ2-3, with 10 nucleotides matching TRBD2. V lost 2 bases to trimming and J lost 6 bases; unmatched junction nucleotides: 8. The CDR3 is 16 amino acids. The V gene's germline CDR1 is SGHTA and CDR2 FQGTGA.

V usage is TRBV6-1 and J usage is TRBJ2-7, with a tentative D call TRBD1 (5 bases). Germline CDR1 reads MNHNS; CDR2 reads SASEGT. The V and J ends lost 6 bases and 2 bases respectively, with 17 bases between them. The CDR3 consists of 15 residues. As DNA, the CDR3 is TGTGCCAGCAGCGTATACTTAGACAGCCCCTACGAGCAGTACTTC. Its protein product is CASSVYLDSPYEQYF.

A note on this clone: This sample includes further DNA sequences coding for the same CDR3. This chain joins TRBV4-1 and TRBJ2-5, with 14 nucleotides matching TRBD2. V lost 3 bases, J lost 5 bases, and 5 bases stayed unmatched. Germline V gene data show CDR1 as MGHRA and CDR2 as YSYEKL. The length of the CDR3 is 16 residues. The CDR3 DNA is TGCGCCAGCAGCCAGGGACTAGCGGGAGAAGGGGAGACCCAGTACTTC. Translation: CASSQGLAGEGETQYF.

By proportion, this clone is medium-sized (0.01 to 0.1%). The rearrangement uses TRBV27 and TRBJ1-2; maybe TRBD1 (6 bases). The V end lost 0 bases, the J end lost 4 bases, and 9 bases lay between the germline ends. Looked up from germline, CDR1 is MNHEY and CDR2 is SMNVEV (reference sequence). The CDR3 spans 14 residues. CDR3 nucleotide sequence: TGTGCCAGCAGTTTATCCACAGGGTTCTATGGCTACACCTTC. It is translated as CASSLSTGFYGYTF.

This clone was detected only a few times. The V and J genes are TRBV18 and TRBJ1-5; D uncertain. The germline V gene encodes CDR1 KGHSH and CDR2 LQKENI. This CDR3 has 13 amino acids. V was cut by 2 bases and J by 0 bases, with 2 bases left in between. The CDR3 region has the DNA TGTGCCAGCTCACCAGATAGCAATCAGCCCCAGCATTTT. This codes for CASSPDSNQPQHF.

J is TRBJ1-3 and V is TRBV14; 7 bases line up with TRBD1. The V gene end was trimmed by 5 bases and the J gene end by 0 bases; junction bases not matched to a gene: 4. CDR1 SGHDN and CDR2 FVKESK come from the germline V gene. This CDR3 has 15 residues. The CDR3 is CASSGQAFSGNTIYF. Here the CDR3 DNA reads TGTGCCAGCAGCGGACAGGCATTCTCTGGAAACACCATATATTTT. The full variable domain, its missing parts supplied by reference TRBV14 and TRBJ1-3, is EAGVTQFPSHSVIEKGQTVTLRCDPISGHDNLYWYRRVMGKEIKFLLHFVKESKQDESGMPNNRFLAERTGGTYSTLKVQPAELEDSGVYFCASSGQAFSGNTIYFGEGSWLTVV.

The V call is TRBV2, the J call TRBJ1-1; D not certain. Germline assignment: CDR1 SNHLY and CDR2 FYNNEI. This CDR3 has 20 amino acids. Trimming removed 2 bases from V and 3 bases from J, with 28 bases in between. Here the CDR3 reads CASSEQFSNSAGWEDTEAFF. The CDR3 region has the DNA TGTGCCAGCAGTGAACAGTTCTCGAACAGCGCGGGGTGGGAGGACACTGAAGCTTTCTTT.

CDR3 loop: CASSSFRVPNTEAFF. CDR3 nucleotide sequence: TGTGCCAGCAGTTCATTCCGGGTCCCTAACACTGAAGCTTTCTTT. The gene calls are TRBV2 and TRBJ1-1; no firm D call. This CDR3 contains 15 residues. The V gene's germline CDR1 is SNHLY and CDR2 FYNNEI. Trimming took 5 bases from V and 2 from J, leaving 15 bases between them.

This clone was observed many times. The gene calls are TRBV7-9 and TRBJ2-7; D gene unclear. The CDR3 runs 12 residues. Per the germline V gene, CDR1 is SEHNR and CDR2 is FQNEAQ (reference sequence). V lost 4 bases, J lost 5 bases, and 9 bases lay in between. The CDR3 loop is CASSYSQDEQYF. The CDR3 region has the DNA TGTGCCAGCAGCTATTCGCAGGACGAGCAGTACTTC.

The rearrangement uses TRBV6-6 and TRBJ2-2, with D unresolved. The CDR3 spans 12 residues. Germline lookup yields CDR1 MNHNY and CDR2 SVGAGI (reference sequence). V gave up 5 bases and J gave up 5 bases, with 6 bases separating them. CDR3 loop: CASSAGTGELFF. The CDR3, as DNA: TGTGCCAGCAGTGCCGGGACCGGGGAGCTGTTTTTT.